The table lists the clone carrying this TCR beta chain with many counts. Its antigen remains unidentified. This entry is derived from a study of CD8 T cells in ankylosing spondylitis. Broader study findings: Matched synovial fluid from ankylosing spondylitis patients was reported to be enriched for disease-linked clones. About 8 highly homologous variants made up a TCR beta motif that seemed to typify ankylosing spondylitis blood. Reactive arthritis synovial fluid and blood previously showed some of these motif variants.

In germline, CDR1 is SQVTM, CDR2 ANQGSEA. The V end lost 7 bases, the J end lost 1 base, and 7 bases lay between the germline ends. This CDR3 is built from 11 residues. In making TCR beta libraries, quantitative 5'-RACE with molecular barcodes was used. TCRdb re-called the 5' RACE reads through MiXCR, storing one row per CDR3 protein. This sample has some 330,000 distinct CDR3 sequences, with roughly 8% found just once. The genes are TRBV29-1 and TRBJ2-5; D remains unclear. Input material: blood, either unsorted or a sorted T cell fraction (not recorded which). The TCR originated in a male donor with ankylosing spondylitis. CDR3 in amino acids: CSAAPQETQYF. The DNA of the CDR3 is TGCAGCGCCGCACCCCAAGAGACCCAGTACTTC.